This T cell receptor (beta chain) was profiled in a study of control samples from healthy donors and cancer patients. Clones were read by immunoSEQ multiplex PCR, and TCRdb kept only the in-frame ones, dropping some. In the table there are 75,000 to 100,000 clones, 82% of which are singletons. The trim removed 5 bases at V and 1 base at J, leaving 3 bases unmatched. Germline CDR1 is SGHNT and CDR2 is YENEEA. CDR3 length: 16 residues. V and J are TRBV11-3 and TRBJ2-3; 13 nucleotides agree with TRBD2. This clonotype was sampled from a man in his 60s in good health. The specimen sequenced was blood. The CDR3 bases are TGTGCCAGCAGCATGGGACTAGCGGGACGCACAGATACGCAGTATTTT. This gives the protein CASSMGLAGRTDTQYF.